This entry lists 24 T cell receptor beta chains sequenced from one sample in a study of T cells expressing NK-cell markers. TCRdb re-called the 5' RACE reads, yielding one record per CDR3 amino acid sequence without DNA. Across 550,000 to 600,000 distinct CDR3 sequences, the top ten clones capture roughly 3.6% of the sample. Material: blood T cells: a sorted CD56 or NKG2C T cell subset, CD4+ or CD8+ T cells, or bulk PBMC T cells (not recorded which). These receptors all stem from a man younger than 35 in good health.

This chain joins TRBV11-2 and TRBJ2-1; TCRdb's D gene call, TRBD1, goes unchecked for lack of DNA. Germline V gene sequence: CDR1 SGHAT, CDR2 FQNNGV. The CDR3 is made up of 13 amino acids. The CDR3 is CASSLDRANEQFF.

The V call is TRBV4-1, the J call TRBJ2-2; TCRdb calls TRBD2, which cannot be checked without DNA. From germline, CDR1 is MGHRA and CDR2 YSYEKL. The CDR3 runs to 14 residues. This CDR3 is CASSGRADGGELFF.

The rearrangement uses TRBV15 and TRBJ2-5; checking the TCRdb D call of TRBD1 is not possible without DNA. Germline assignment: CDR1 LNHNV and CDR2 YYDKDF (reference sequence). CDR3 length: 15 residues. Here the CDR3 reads CATSRDRGPQETQYF.

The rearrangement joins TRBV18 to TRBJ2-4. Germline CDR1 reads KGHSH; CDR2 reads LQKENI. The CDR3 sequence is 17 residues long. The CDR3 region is CASSPLDILGAKNIQYF.

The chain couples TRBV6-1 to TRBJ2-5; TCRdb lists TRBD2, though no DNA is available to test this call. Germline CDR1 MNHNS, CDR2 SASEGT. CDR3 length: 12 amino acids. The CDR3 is CASSDAASTQYF.

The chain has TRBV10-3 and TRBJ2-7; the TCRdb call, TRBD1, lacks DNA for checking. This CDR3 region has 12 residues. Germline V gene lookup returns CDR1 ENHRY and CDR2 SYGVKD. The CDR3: CAIKTEYYEQYF.

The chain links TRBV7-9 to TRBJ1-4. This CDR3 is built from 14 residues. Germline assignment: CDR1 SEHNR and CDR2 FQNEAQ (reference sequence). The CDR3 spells CASSRRGGEEKLFF.

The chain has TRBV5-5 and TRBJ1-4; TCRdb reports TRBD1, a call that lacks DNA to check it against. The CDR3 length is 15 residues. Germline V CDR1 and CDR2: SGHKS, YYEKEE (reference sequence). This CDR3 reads CASSPIGGSNEKLFF.

The CDR3: CASSLALSQTGELFF. V is TRBV5-1 and J is TRBJ2-2. Germline values: CDR1 SGHRS, CDR2 YFSETQ. The CDR3 consists of 15 residues. Complete variable domain (other parts from reference TRBV5-1 and TRBJ2-2): KAGVTQTPRYLIKTRGQQVTLSCSPISGHRSVSWYQQTPGQGLQFLFEYFSETQRNKGNFPGRFSGRQFSNSRSEMNVSTLELGDSALYLCASSLALSQTGELFFGEGSRLTVL.

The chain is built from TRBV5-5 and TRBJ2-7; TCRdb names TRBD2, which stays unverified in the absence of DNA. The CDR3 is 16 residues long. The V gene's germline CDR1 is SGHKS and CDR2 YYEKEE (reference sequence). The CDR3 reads CASSLEGTSGTYEQYF. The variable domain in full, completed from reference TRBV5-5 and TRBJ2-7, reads DAGVTQSPTHLIKTRGQQVTLRCSPISGHKSVSWYQQVLGQGPQFIFQYYEKEERGRGNFPDRFSARQFPNYSSELNVNALLLGDSALYLCASSLEGTSGTYEQYFGPGTRLTVT.

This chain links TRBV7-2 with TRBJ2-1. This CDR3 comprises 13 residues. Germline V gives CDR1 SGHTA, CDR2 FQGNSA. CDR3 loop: CASSSPVLNEQFF.

The chain's CDR3 is CASSLSWRSGSKQFF. The rearrangement joins TRBV27 to TRBJ2-1; the D gene TCRdb calls, TRBD2, cannot be checked with no DNA. CDR1 and CDR2 (germline): MNHEY, SMNVEV (reference sequence). The CDR3 spans 15 residues.

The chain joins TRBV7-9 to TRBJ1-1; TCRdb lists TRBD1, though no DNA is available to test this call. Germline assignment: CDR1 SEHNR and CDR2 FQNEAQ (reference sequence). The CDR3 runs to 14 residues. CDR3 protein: CASSLGLDRGLAFF.

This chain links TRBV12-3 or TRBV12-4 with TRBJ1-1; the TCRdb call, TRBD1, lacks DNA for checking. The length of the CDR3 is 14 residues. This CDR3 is CASSEDRGLTEAFF.

CDR3 protein: CASSKTTGSETQYF. This sequence joins TRBV21-1 and TRBJ2-5; TCRdb reports TRBD1, a call that lacks DNA to check it against. TRBV21-1 is described as a pseudogene. The CDR3 is made up of 14 amino acids.

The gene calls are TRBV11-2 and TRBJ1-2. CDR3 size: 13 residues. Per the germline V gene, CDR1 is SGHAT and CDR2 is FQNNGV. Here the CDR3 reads CASSRGGLYGYTF.

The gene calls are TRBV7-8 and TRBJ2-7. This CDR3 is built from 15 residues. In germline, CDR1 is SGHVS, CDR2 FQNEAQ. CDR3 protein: CASSPRRPPTYEQYF.

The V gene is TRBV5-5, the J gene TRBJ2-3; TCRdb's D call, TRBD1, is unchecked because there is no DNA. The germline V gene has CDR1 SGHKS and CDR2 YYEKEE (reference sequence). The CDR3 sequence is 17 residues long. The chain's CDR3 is CASSSGTDRGSTDTQYF.

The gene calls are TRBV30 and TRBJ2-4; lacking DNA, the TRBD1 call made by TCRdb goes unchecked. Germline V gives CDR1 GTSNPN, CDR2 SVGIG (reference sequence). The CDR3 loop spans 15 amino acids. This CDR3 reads CAWTHRSGTKNIQYF.

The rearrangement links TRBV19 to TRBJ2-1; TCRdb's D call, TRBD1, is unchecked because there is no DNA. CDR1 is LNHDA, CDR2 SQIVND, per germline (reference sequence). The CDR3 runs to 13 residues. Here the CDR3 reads CASSIGPGSEQFF.

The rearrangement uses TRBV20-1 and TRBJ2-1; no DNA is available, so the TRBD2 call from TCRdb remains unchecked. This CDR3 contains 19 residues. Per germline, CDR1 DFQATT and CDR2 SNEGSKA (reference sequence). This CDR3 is CSARVRTGLGTSKTNEQFF.

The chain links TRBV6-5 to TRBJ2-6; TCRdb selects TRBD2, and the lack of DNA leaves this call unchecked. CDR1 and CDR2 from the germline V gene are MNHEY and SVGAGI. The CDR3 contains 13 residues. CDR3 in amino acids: CASTEAGANVLTF.

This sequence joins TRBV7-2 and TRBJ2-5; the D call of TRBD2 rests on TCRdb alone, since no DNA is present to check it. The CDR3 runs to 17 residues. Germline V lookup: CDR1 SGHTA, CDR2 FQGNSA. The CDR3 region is CASSPRHRGRGQETQYF.

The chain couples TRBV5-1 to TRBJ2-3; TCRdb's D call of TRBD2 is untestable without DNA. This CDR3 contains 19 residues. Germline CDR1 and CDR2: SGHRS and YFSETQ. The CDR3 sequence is CASSLGIAGNPKGTDTQYF.